The clone carrying this T cell receptor (beta chain) was counted a few times. Its specificity is not known. Treatment noted: approximately nine-day PBMC culture with coronavirus spike peptide pools or control peptides (ViraFEST assay). In the ViraFEST assay, peptide-pool expansion preceded TCR sequencing of expanded clonotypes. These data originate in a study of vaccination and CD4 T cells after COVID-19. Cultured CD4+ T cell DNA was sequenced using the Oncomine TCR Beta short-read assay. TCRdb recomputed calls from the PCR reads with MiXCR, one row per CDR3 protein. The table shows over 11,000 distinct CDR3 sequences, with about 21% occurring only once. Trimming cost V 5 bases and J 0 bases; bases outside gene matches: 3. The length of the CDR3 is 15 residues. CDR1 is LNHDA, CDR2 SQIVND, per germline (reference sequence).

Sample: cultured CD4+ T cells from blood. The rearrangement uses TRBV19 and TRBJ2-2, with 7 bases aligning to TRBD1. The clonotype was recovered from a human donor with COVID-19. The CDR3 protein is CASSQTGTNTGELFF. The CDR3 DNA reads as TGTGCCAGTAGTCAGACAGGGACGAACACCGGGGAGCTGTTTTTT. The variable domain in full, with the rest retrieved from reference TRBV19 and TRBJ2-2, is DGGITQSPKYLFRKEGQNVTLSCEQNLNHDAMYWYRQDPGQGLRLIYYSQIVNDFQKGDIAEGYSVSREKKESFPLTVTSAQKNPTAFYLCASSQTGTNTGELFFGEGSRLTVL.